This paragraph covers one T cell receptor beta chain sequence. Germline V gene sequence: CDR1 MDHEN, CDR2 SYDVKM. The V gene lost 2 bases and the J gene lost 1 base, with 11 bases spanning the gap. The CDR3 length is 15 residues. CD8+ and CD4+ T cells from blood underwent TCR beta sequencing. The multiple sclerosis controls consisted of treatment-naive patients with relapsing-remitting disease, either stable or active. FACS was used to enrich TEMRA cells, whereas the CD8+ and CD4+ T cells were obtained by negative isolation. The data were taken from a study of CD8 T cells in Susac syndrome. RNA amounts of about 0.5 to 1 ug underwent reverse transcription with random hexamers. The TCR beta CDR3 was amplified by immunoSEQ multiplex PCR across 54 Vbeta, 13 Jbeta. MiXCR, applied by TCRdb to the immunoSEQ multiplex PCR reads, yields one record per CDR3 protein. Among 150,000 to 190,000 distinct CDR3 sequences listed, about 95% were seen once.

The gene calls are TRBV28 and TRBJ1-1; possibly TRBD1 for D (6 bases). The clonotype comes from a human donor with multiple sclerosis. Sequencing was performed on CD8+ T cells from PBMCs. This chain's CDR3 is CASSLGGRANTEAFF. CDR3 DNA sequence: TGTGCCAGCAGTTTAGGGGGCAGGGCGAACACTGAAGCTTTCTTT.